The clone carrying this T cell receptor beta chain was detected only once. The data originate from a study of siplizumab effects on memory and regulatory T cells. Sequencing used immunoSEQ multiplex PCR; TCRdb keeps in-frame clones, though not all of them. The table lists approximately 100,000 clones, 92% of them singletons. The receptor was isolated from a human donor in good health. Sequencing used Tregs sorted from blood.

The CDR3 DNA reads as TGTGCCAGCAGTTCGAGGGGGCAGGGGGCAAGTGAAGCTTTCTTT. It specifies CASSSRGQGASEAFF. V usage is TRBV6-6 and J usage is TRBJ1-1; 8 nucleotides align to TRBD1. The CDR3 consists of 15 residues. Trimming removed 4 bases from V and 7 bases from J; junction bases left unmatched: 11. The germline V gene has CDR1 MNHNY and CDR2 SVGAGI (reference sequence).